These T cell receptor beta chains were read from a single sample in a study of CD8 T cells in Susac syndrome. MiXCR, run by TCRdb on the immunoSEQ multiplex PCR reads, gives a single entry per CDR3 protein. In the table there are about 150,000 distinct CDR3 sequences, 94% of which are singletons. The source material was CD8+ T cells from PBMCs. These receptors originate from a human donor with multiple sclerosis. Each CDR3 is given with its conserved first and last residue. D genes are given only for firm matches. Clone size is given for some rows only: seen once, a few or many times, or a class if the clone is expanded.

size	D	J	V	CDR3	DNA
.	.	TRBJ2-7	TRBV29-1	CSVEGSHSYEQYF	TGCAGCGTTGAGGGATCCCACTCCTACGAGCAGTACTTC
.	.	TRBJ1-6	TRBV19	CASSPTVASGSPLHF	TGTGCCAGTAGTCCCACAGTGGCCTCGGGGTCACCCCTCCACTTT
once	.	TRBJ1-2	TRBV27	CASSQRRNYGYTF	TGTGCCAGCAGCCAACGAAGGAACTATGGCTACACCTTC
.	.	TRBJ1-2	TRBV5-6	CASSTDGNRVDYGYTF	TGTGCCAGCAGCACGGACGGGAACAGGGTCGACTATGGCTACACCTTC
.	.	TRBJ1-1	TRBV5-1	CASSPLGDTRNTEAFF	TGCGCCAGCAGCCCCTTAGGGGACACGAGGAACACTGAAGCTTTCTTT
.	.	TRBJ1-1	TRBV23-1	CASSQSWIEVMNTEAFF	TGCGCCAGCAGTCAATCGTGGATCGAGGTTATGAACACTGAAGCTTTCTTT
.	.	TRBJ1-6	TRBV19	CASSIAELPEPLHF	TGTGCCAGTAGTATAGCCGAGCTACCGGAACCCCTCCACTTT
.	TRBD2	TRBJ2-3	TRBV20-1	CSASGLAGGPLTQYF	TGCAGTGCTTCCGGACTAGCGGGGGGGCCGCTTACGCAGTATTTT
.	.	TRBJ1-5	TRBV27	CASSLSRSRNQPQHF	TGTGCCAGCAGTTTATCGCGGTCTCGCAATCAGCCCCAGCATTTT
.	TRBD1	TRBJ2-7	TRBV11-2	CASSPPSGQGLRSYEQYF	TGTGCCAGCAGCCCGCCCTCGGGACAGGGCCTTAGGAGCTACGAGCAGTACTTC